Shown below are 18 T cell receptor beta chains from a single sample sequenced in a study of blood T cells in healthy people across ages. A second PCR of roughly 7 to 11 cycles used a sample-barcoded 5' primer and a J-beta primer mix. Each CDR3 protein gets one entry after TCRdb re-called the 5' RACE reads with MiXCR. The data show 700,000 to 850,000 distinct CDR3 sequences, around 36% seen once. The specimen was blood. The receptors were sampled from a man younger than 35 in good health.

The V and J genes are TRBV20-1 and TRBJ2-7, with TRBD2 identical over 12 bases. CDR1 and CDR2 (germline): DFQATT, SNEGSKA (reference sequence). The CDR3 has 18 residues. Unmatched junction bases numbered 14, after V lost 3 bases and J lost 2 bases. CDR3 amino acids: CSARKPTSGGYPPYEQYF. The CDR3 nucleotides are TGCAGTGCTAGGAAGCCGACTAGCGGGGGCTATCCCCCCTACGAGCAGTACTTC.

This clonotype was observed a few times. CDR3 protein: CASSLIRGARTDTQYF. Written as DNA, the CDR3 is TGCGCCAGCAGCTTGATTCGCGGGGCCCGCACAGATACGCAGTATTTT. The chain is built from TRBV5-1 and TRBJ2-3, with a possible D match to TRBD2 (6 bases). V lost 1 base, J lost 1 base, and 13 bases lay in between. The CDR3 contains 16 residues. The V gene's germline CDR1 is SGHRS and CDR2 YFSETQ.

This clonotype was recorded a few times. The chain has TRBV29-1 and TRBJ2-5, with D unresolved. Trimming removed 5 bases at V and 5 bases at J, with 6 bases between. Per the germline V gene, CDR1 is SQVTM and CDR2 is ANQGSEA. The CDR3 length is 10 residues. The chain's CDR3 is CSVRVETQYF. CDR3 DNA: TGCAGCGTTCGTGTGGAGACCCAGTACTTC. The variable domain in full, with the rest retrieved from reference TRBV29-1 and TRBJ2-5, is SAVISQKPSRDICQRGTSLTIQCQVDSQVTMMFWYRQQPGQSLTLIATANQGSEATYESGFVIDKFPISRPNLTFSTLTVSNMSPEDSSIYLCSVRVETQYFGPGTRLLVL.

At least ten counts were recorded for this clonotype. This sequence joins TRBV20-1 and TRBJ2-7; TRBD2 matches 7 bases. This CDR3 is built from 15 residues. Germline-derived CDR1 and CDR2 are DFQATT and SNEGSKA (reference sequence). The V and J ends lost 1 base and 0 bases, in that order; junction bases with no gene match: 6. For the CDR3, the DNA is TGCAGTGCTAGAGGGCGGGGGAGAAACTCCTACGAGCAGTACTTC. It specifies CSARGRGRNSYEQYF.

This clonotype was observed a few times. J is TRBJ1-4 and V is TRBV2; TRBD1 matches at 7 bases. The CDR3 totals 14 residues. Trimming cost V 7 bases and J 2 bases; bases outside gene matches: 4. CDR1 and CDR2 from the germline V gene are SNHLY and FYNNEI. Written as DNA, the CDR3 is TGTGCCAGCATTAGGGACAGCACTAATGAAAAACTGTTTTTT. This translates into CASIRDSTNEKLFF. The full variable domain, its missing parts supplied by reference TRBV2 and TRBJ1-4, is EPEVTQTPSHQVTQMGQEVILRCVPISNHLYFYWYRQILGQKVEFLVSFYNNEISEKSEIFDDQFSVERPDGSNFTLKIRSTKLEDSAMYFCASIRDSTNEKLFFGSGTQLSVL.

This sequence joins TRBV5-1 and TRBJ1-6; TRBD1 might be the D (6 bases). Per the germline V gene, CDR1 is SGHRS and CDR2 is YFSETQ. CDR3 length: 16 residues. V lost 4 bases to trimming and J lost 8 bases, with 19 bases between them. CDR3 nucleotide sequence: TGCGCCAGCAGCCCCGGACAGTCCCACGGGGATTCACCCCTCCACTTT. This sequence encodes CASSPGQSHGDSPLHF.

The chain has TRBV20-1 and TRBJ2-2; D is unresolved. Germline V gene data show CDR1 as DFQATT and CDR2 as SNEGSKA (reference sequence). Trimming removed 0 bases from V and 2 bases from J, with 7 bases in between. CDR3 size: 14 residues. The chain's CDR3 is CSARDRVNTGELFF. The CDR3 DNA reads TGCAGTGCTAGAGATCGGGTCAACACCGGGGAGCTGTTTTTT.

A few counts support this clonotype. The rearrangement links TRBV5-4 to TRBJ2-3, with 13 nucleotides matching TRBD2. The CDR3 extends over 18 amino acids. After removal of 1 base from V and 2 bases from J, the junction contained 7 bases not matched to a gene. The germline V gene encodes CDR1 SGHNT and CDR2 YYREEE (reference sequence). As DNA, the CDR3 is TGTGCCAGCAGCTTGCTGAGACTAGCGGGGGGCTTCACAGATACGCAGTATTTT. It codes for CASSLLRLAGGFTDTQYF.

CDR3 DNA: TGCAGGGCCCAGACAGGGAGTTACGAGCAGTACTTC. The encoded protein is CRAQTGSYEQYF. The V call is TRBV20-1, the J call TRBJ2-4, with 7 positions matching TRBD1. The J call may be faulty, since TRBJ2-7 better matches the DNA end. Germline-derived CDR1 and CDR2 are DFQATT and SNEGSKA (reference sequence). The CDR3 is 12 residues long.

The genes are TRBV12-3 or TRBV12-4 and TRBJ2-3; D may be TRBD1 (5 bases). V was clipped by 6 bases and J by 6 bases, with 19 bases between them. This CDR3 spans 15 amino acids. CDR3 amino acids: CASSQPTGRADTQYF. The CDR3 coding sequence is TGTGCCAGCAGCCAGCCTACGGGCAGGGCGGATACGCAGTATTTT.

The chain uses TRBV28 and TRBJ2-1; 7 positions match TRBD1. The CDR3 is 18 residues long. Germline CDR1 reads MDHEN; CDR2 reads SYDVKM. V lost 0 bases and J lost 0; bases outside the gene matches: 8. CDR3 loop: CASSLWQGVLGSYNEQFF. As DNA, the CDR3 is TGTGCCAGCAGTTTATGGCAGGGGGTGTTGGGCTCCTACAATGAGCAGTTCTTC. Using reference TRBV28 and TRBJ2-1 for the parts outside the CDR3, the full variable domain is DVKVTQSSRYLVKRTGEKVFLECVQDMDHENMFWYRQDPGLGLRLIYFSYDVKMKEKGDIPEGYSVSREKKERFSLILESASTNQTSMYLCASSLWQGVLGSYNEQFFGPGTRLTVL.

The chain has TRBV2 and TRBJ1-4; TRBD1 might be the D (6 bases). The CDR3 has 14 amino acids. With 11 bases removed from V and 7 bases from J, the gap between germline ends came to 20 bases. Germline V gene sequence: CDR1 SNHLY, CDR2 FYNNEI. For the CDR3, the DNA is TGTGCCGGCACTACGGACAGCAAGGTTGAAAAACTGTTTTTT. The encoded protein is CAGTTDSKVEKLFF.

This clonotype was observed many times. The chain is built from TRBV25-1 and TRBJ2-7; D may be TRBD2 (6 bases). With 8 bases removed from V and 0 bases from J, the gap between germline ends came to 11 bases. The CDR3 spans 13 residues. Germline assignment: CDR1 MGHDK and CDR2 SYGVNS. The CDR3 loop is CASRPAGSYEQYF. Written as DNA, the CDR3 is TGTGCCAGCCGGCCAGCGGGCTCCTACGAGCAGTACTTC.

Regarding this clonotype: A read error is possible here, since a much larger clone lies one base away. CDR3 DNA: TGTGTCAGCAGCCAAGAAGGGACTAGCGGTTCCTACGAGCAGTACTTC. This gives the protein CVSSQEGTSGSYEQYF. The V call is TRBV4-2, the J call TRBJ2-7, with 11 bases lining up with TRBD2. The CDR3 is 16 residues long. Germline CDR1 LGHNA, CDR2 YNFKEQ.

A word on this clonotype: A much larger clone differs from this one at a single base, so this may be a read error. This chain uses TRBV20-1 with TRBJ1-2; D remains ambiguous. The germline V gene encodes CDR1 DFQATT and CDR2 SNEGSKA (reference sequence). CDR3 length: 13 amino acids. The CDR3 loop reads CSTREQRNYGYTF. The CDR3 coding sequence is TGCAGTACTAGAGAGCAGCGGAACTATGGCTACACCTTC.

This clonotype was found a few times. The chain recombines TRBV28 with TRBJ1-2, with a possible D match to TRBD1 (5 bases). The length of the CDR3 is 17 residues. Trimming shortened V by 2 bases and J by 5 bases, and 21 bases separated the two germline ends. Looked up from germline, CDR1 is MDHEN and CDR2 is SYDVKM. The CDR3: CASSLPSGGLAQYGYTF. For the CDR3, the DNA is TGTGCCAGCAGTTTACCTTCGGGGGGACTCGCGCAATATGGCTACACCTTC.

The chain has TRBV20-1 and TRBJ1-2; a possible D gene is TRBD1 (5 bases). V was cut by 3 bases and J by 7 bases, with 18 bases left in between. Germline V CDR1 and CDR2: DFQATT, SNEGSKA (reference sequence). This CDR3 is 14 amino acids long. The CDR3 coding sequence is TGCAGTGCTAGCAGGCAGGGTCCCCTAGGTGGCTACACCTTC. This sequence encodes CSASRQGPLGGYTF.

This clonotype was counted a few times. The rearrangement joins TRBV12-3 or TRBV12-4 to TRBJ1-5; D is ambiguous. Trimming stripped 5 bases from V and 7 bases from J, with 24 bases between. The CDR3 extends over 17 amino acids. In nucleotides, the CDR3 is TGTGCCAGCAGTCCCCGTATCATACAGCCCCTTTGGCAGCCCCAGCATTTT. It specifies CASSPRIIQPLWQPQHF.